The sequence of this T cell receptor beta chain was determined in a study of OX40 agonist ivuxolimab in advanced cancers. The overall study: Three patients responded partially, comprising one with hepatocellular carcinoma and two with cutaneous melanoma.

TCRdb's table, derived via immunoSEQ multiplex PCR, lists solely in-frame clones and lacks some. Among 30,000 to 40,000 clones listed, approximately 90% were seen once. Germline CDR1 ENHRY, CDR2 SYGVKD. After removal of 0 bases from V and 6 bases from J, the junction contained 5 bases not matched to a gene. The CDR3 has 16 residues. This clone was observed once. The antigen remains unidentified. Study results and caveats: Specificity for antigen went undetermined in the expanded peripheral T cells. The CD4+ and CD8+ T cells in the blood had expanded clonally by week 6 at 0.1 to 3.0 mg/kg.

V is TRBV10-3 and J is TRBJ1-4; 9 bases are a match to TRBD1. The sequence was obtained from an adult with an advanced solid tumor such as melanoma, head and neck, liver or kidney cancer. The sequences come from CD4+ or CD8+ T cells sorted from blood, collected in a trial of the OX40 agonist ivuxolimab. The CDR3 loop reads CAISESSGQGDEKLFF. The CDR3 bases are TGTGCCATCAGTGAGTCGTCGGGACAGGGTGATGAAAAACTGTTTTTT.